The 26 T cell receptor beta chains below come from one sample, sequenced in a study of identical twins. TCRdb used MiXCR to reprocess the 5' RACE reads, holding one entry per CDR3 protein. The sample carries 1.5 million to 2 million distinct CDR3 sequences, under 35% recorded once. Material for sequencing was cord blood. The source of these receptors is a newborn girl in good health.

This clonotype was seen repeatedly, ten times or more. V usage is TRBV9 and J usage is TRBJ2-5; D is uncertain. CDR1 is SGDLS, CDR2 YYNGEE, per germline. V shed 3 bases and J shed 7 bases, with 10 bases lying between them. The CDR3 loop spans 12 amino acids. The CDR3 region is CASSGTVSTQYF. In DNA form, the CDR3 reads TGTGCCAGCAGCGGGACCGTCTCGACCCAGTACTTC.

The chain recombines TRBV29-1 with TRBJ2-1; 9 bases map to TRBD2. Germline loops: CDR1 SQVTM, CDR2 ANQGSEA. The V segment lost 7 bases and the J segment 2 bases; nucleotides outside the gene matches: 6. CDR3 length: 14 amino acids. CDR3 protein: CSGVSGGPYNEQFF. DNA for the CDR3: TGCAGCGGAGTCAGCGGGGGGCCCTACAATGAGCAGTTCTTC.

This clonotype was seen more than once but under ten times. This chain joins TRBV4-1 and TRBJ2-7; D could derive from TRBD1 or TRBD2 (5 bases each). Trimming removed 2 bases from V and 0 bases from J, with 14 bases in between. The CDR3 has 16 amino acids. CDR1 is MGHRA and CDR2 is YSYEKL in the germline V gene. As DNA, the CDR3 is TGCGCCAGCAGCCAAATTCCCCGGGACCACTCCTACGAGCAGTACTTC. It specifies CASSQIPRDHSYEQYF.

This clonotype was recorded at least ten times. The V call is TRBV3-1, the J call TRBJ1-2; D remains ambiguous. This CDR3 has 18 residues. The V gene's germline CDR1 is LGHDT and CDR2 YNNKEL (reference sequence). V lost 4 bases and J lost 0, with 21 bases in between. The CDR3 bases are TGTGCCAGCAGCCCAATCGATGGGCGGGCAAGAACTAACTATGGCTACACCTTC. It is translated as CASSPIDGRARTNYGYTF.

This clonotype was detected only a few times. The CDR3 loop is CSAPRTLAGRGHTQYF. CDR3 coding DNA: TGCAGTGCTCCGAGAACCCTAGCGGGAAGAGGGCATACGCAGTATTTT. The V gene is TRBV20-1, the J gene TRBJ2-3; TRBD2 matches 9 bases. CDR1 is DFQATT, CDR2 SNEGSKA, per germline (reference sequence). The V and J ends lost 5 bases and 7 bases, in that order; junction bases with no gene match: 16. CDR3 size: 16 residues.

This clonotype was detected ten times or more. The germline gene is not matched at one end of the junction; a read error may be the cause. This chain joins TRBV5-1 and TRBJ2-1; TRBD2 agrees at 8 bases. The germline CDR1 and CDR2 sequences are SGHRS and YFSETQ. The CDR3 contains 13 residues. CDR3 amino acids: CASSLGLGNEQFF. As DNA, the CDR3 is TGTGCCAGCAGCTTGGGACTAGGCAATGAGCAGTTCTTC.

This clonotype was seen more than once but under ten times. V usage is TRBV11-2 and J usage is TRBJ2-7; tentative D call: TRBD1 (5 bases). Germline-derived CDR1 and CDR2 are SGHAT and FQNNGV. V lost 5 bases, J lost 2 bases, and 16 bases lay in between. The CDR3 has 15 amino acids. The CDR3 DNA follows: TGTGCCAGCAGCCCCTTGGAAGGGGATGCCTACGAGCAGTACTTC. It yields the protein CASSPLEGDAYEQYF. Drawing the rest from reference TRBV11-2 and TRBJ2-7, the complete variable domain is EAGVAQSPRYKIIEKRQSVAFWCNPISGHATLYWYQQILGQGPKLLIQFQNNGVVDDSQLPKDRFSAERLKGVDSTLKIQPAKLEDSAVYLCASSPLEGDAYEQYFGPGTRLTVT.

The CDR3 is CASSWDRAEQYF. The CDR3 nucleotides read TGTGCCAGCAGTTGGGACAGGGCCGAGCAGTACTTC. This chain joins TRBV11-1 and TRBJ2-7, with 9 bases identical to TRBD1. The germline V gene has CDR1 SGHAT and CDR2 FQDESV (reference sequence). Trimming removed 6 bases from V and 6 bases from J; junction bases left unmatched: 3. This CDR3 has 12 amino acids. The variable domain in full, with the rest retrieved from reference TRBV11-1 and TRBJ2-7, is EAEVAQSPRYKITEKSQAVAFWCDPISGHATLYWYRQILGQGPELLVQFQDESVVDDSQLPKDRFSAERLKGVDSTLKIQPAELGDSAMYLCASSWDRAEQYFGPGTRLTVT.

The V and J genes are TRBV7-6 and TRBJ2-3; 15 positions match TRBD2. Germline CDR1 and CDR2: SGHVS and FNYEAQ. V dropped 6 bases and J dropped 0; count of bases not matched to a gene: 7. The CDR3 sequence is 18 residues long. The CDR3 DNA follows: TGTGCCAGCAGGGGACTAGCGGGGGGTATAACTAGCACAGATACGCAGTATTTT. Protein sequence: CASRGLAGGITSTDTQYF.

V gene TRBV7-8 combines with J gene TRBJ1-2; a weak D match, TRBD1 (6 bases). Trimming took 5 bases from V and 8 from J, leaving 15 bases between them. The germline V gene has CDR1 SGHVS and CDR2 FQNEAQ. The CDR3 is made up of 13 amino acids. The CDR3 DNA reads as TGTGCCAGCAGCGAAGACAGGACGGGAGGCTACACCTTC. This gives the protein CASSEDRTGGYTF.

The J gene is TRBJ2-1, the V gene TRBV7-2; 8 bases agree with TRBD1. CDR3 length: 14 amino acids. V shed 3 bases, J shed 6 bases, and the junction held 4 bases outside the gene matches. Germline V CDR1 and CDR2: SGHTA, FQGNSA. The CDR3 coding sequence is TGTGCCAGCAGCTTCAAGGACAGGGTCAATGAGCAGTTCTTC. Its protein product is CASSFKDRVNEQFF. Using reference TRBV7-2 and TRBJ2-1 for the parts outside the CDR3, the full variable domain is GAGVSQSPSNKVTEKGKDVELRCDPISGHTALYWYRQSLGQGLEFLIYFQGNSAPDKSGLPSDRFSAERTGGSVSTLTIQRTQQEDSAVYLCASSFKDRVNEQFFGPGTRLTVL.

The genes are TRBV20-1 and TRBJ1-5; D perhaps matches TRBD1 (5 bases). This CDR3 comprises 13 residues. Germline V gives CDR1 DFQATT, CDR2 SNEGSKA (reference sequence). The V and J ends lost 5 bases and 1 base respectively, with 9 bases between them. The CDR3 spells CSAHSGSNQPQHF. CDR3 sequence (DNA): TGCAGTGCTCACTCAGGGAGCAATCAGCCCCAGCATTTT.

This clonotype was seen only a few times. This chain links TRBV7-9 with TRBJ2-5, with D uncertain. The germline CDR1 and CDR2 sequences are SEHNR and FQNEAQ (reference sequence). Deletions cut 0 bases from V and 1 base from J, with 9 bases between. This CDR3 has 15 amino acids. CDR3 amino acids: CASSLAIRFQETQYF. The CDR3 DNA is TGTGCCAGCAGCTTAGCAATTCGTTTCCAAGAGACCCAGTACTTC.

This sequence joins TRBV7-2 and TRBJ2-3; D uncertain. Per the germline V gene, CDR1 is SGHTA and CDR2 is FQGNSA. Trimming pared 5 bases from V and 0 bases from J, leaving 9 bases between. The CDR3 covers 14 residues. CDR3 protein: CASSHDGSTDTQYF. CDR3 in DNA: TGTGCCAGCAGCCACGACGGGAGCACAGATACGCAGTATTTT.

A few counts support this clonotype. The gene calls are TRBV3-1 and TRBJ1-1; no firm D call. V gave up 0 bases and J gave up 0 bases, with 8 bases separating them. CDR1 is LGHDT, CDR2 YNNKEL, per germline (reference sequence). The CDR3 runs 15 residues. The CDR3: CASSQETVLNTEAFF. CDR3 in DNA: TGTGCCAGCAGCCAAGAGACGGTTTTGAACACTGAAGCTTTCTTT.

This clonotype was seen only a few times. V usage is TRBV15 and J usage is TRBJ2-1, with TRBD2 matching 11 bases. Germline CDR1 LNHNV, CDR2 YYDKDF (reference sequence). The CDR3 runs 19 residues. The V gene end was trimmed by 0 bases and the J gene end by 5 bases; junction bases not matched to a gene: 12. CDR3 sequence: CATSRDPQRTSGSHNEQFF. The CDR3 DNA sequence: TGTGCCACCAGCAGAGATCCCCAAAGGACTAGCGGGTCACACAATGAGCAGTTCTTC.

In its sample, this clonotype was seen many times. The chain joins TRBV18 to TRBJ2-1, with 9 bases that match TRBD1. This CDR3 is 14 amino acids long. The germline CDR1 and CDR2 sequences are KGHSH and LQKENI. V shed 3 bases and J 5 bases; nucleotides not matched to a gene: 2. CDR3 sequence (DNA): TGTGCCAGCTCACCGGGACAGGGACACAATGAGCAGTTCTTC. Translated: CASSPGQGHNEQFF.

This chain uses TRBV20-1 with TRBJ2-7; D is undetermined. The germline V gene has CDR1 DFQATT and CDR2 SNEGSKA (reference sequence). The CDR3 consists of 10 residues. Trimming removed 6 bases at V and 7 bases at J, with 10 bases between. This chain's CDR3 is CSASFHEQYF. CDR3 DNA sequence: TGCAGTGCCAGCTTCCATGAGCAGTACTTC.

The rearrangement uses TRBV25-1 and TRBJ2-3, with 7 bases matching TRBD2. From germline, CDR1 is MGHDK and CDR2 SYGVNS. The CDR3 sequence is 13 residues long. J was trimmed by 2 bases and V by 8 bases; bases with no gene match: 4. The CDR3 nucleotides are TGTGCCAGCCGGGGGGAAACCACAGATACGCAGTATTTT. Translation: CASRGETTDTQYF.

The V call is TRBV5-6, the J call TRBJ2-4, with D possibly being TRBD1 or TRBD2 (5 bases each). Germline values: CDR1 SGHDT, CDR2 YYEEEE. V lost 2 bases and J lost 3, with 9 bases in between. The CDR3 is made up of 14 amino acids. The CDR3 loop is CASSFLGVKNIQYF. The CDR3 DNA follows: TGTGCCAGCAGCTTTTTGGGGGTCAAAAACATTCAGTACTTC.

This clonotype was observed once. One base away lies a much larger clone, so this may be a sequencing read error. The chain recombines TRBV29-1 with TRBJ2-7; D is unresolved. Germline V gives CDR1 SQVTM, CDR2 ANQGSEA. This CDR3 spans 11 amino acids. The V and J ends lost 4 bases and 0 bases respectively, with 4 bases between them. The CDR3 protein is CSVAASYEQYF. The CDR3 region has the DNA TGCAGCGTTGCCGCCTCCTACGAGCAGTACTTC.

This clonotype was recorded a few times. V gene TRBV4-1 combines with J gene TRBJ2-5, with D uncertain. The CDR3 consists of 13 residues. In germline, CDR1 is MGHRA, CDR2 YSYEKL. V was clipped by 1 base and J by 11 bases, with 14 bases between them. Here the CDR3 DNA reads TGCGCCAGCAGCCAAGTTGCGTGGGATGAGCAGTACTTC. Translated: CASSQVAWDEQYF.

V and J are TRBV5-6 and TRBJ1-2; D may be TRBD1 (6 bases). Germline V lookup: CDR1 SGHDT, CDR2 YYEEEE. V was clipped by 0 bases and J by 8 bases, with 11 bases between them. The CDR3 sequence is 13 residues long. CDR3 region: CASSLGTVRGYTF. The CDR3 DNA reads as TGTGCCAGCAGCTTGGGGACAGTACGGGGCTACACCTTC.

The chain carries TRBV20-1 and TRBJ2-7; the D is unclear. The CDR3 sequence is 14 residues long. The germline V gene has CDR1 DFQATT and CDR2 SNEGSKA (reference sequence). V was cut by 6 bases and J by 0 bases, with 15 bases left in between. The CDR3 DNA follows: TGCAGTGCAAAAACTCTCTTTAGCTCCTACGAGCAGTACTTC. This sequence encodes CSAKTLFSSYEQYF.

CDR3 DNA: TGTGCCATCAGCAGGACAGGCCTAAGGAATCAGCCCCAGCATTTT. As protein: CAISRTGLRNQPQHF. The rearrangement joins TRBV10-3 to TRBJ1-5; 7 positions agree with TRBD1. The V and J ends lost 6 bases and 4 bases, in that order; junction bases with no gene match: 9. This CDR3 is 15 amino acids long. Germline V gives CDR1 ENHRY, CDR2 SYGVKD.

This clonotype was seen only a few times. This chain links TRBV10-3 with TRBJ1-2; maybe TRBD1 (5 bases). Germline V gene data show CDR1 as ENHRY and CDR2 as SYGVKD. The V gene lost 7 bases and the J gene lost 5 bases, with 8 bases spanning the gap. The CDR3 is 11 amino acids. The CDR3 bases are TGTGCCATCAACGGGGGGTATGGCTACACCTTC. This encodes CAINGGYGYTF.